This passage covers 21 T cell receptor beta chains from one sample sequenced in a study of blood T cell repertoires in COVID-19. The repertoire was sequenced with immunoSEQ multiplex PCR; TCRdb's copy has only in-frame clones and lacks some. The profile covers more than 95,000 clones, with 55% to 75% appearing a single time and 2.2% taken by the ten largest. Material for sequencing was peripheral blood. The source of these receptors is a woman in her seventies with acute or convalescent COVID-19.

The V and J genes are TRBV19 and TRBJ1-5, with D tentatively TRBD1 (5 bases). The germline V gene encodes CDR1 LNHDA and CDR2 SQIVND (reference sequence). V was shortened by 0 bases and J by 7 bases, with 13 bases between the two germline ends. The CDR3 totals 15 residues. The CDR3 DNA follows: TGTGCCAGTAGTATAGAGAGGGGCGCGGGGCAGCCCCAGCATTTT. This codes for CASSIERGAGQPQHF.

The rearrangement uses TRBV6-5 and TRBJ1-2; 8 bases map to TRBD1. V shed 0 bases and J 5 bases; nucleotides not matched to a gene: 5. Germline V gene data show CDR1 as MNHEY and CDR2 as SVGAGI. The CDR3 sequence is 15 residues long. The CDR3 DNA reads as TGTGCCAGCAGTTACTCCCCAGGGGGCCGGTATGGCTACACCTTC. Its translation: CASSYSPGGRYGYTF.

A few counts support this clone. This rearrangement joins TRBV6-6 to TRBJ1-3; D unresolved. Trimming took 9 bases from V and 0 from J, leaving 15 bases between them. The CDR3 is made up of 15 amino acids. Germline CDR1 MNHNY, CDR2 SVGAGI (reference sequence). CDR3 in amino acids: CASYGIQSSGNTIYF. For the CDR3, the DNA is TGTGCCAGTTACGGGATACAAAGCTCTGGAAACACCATATATTTT.

This chain joins TRBV29-1 and TRBJ2-1; D gene unclear. CDR3 size: 13 residues. Trimming took off 5 bases at V and 0 bases at J, with 8 bases between the two ends. Germline lookup yields CDR1 SQVTM and CDR2 ANQGSEA. Here the CDR3 DNA reads TGCAGCGTTCCATTGAGCTCCTACAATGAGCAGTTCTTC. It is translated as CSVPLSSYNEQFF.

This clone was counted once. The chain employs TRBV18 and TRBJ2-5; tentative D call: TRBD2 (6 bases). The CDR3 runs 15 residues. Trimming left V 4 bases short and J 5 bases short, with 17 bases between. In germline, CDR1 is KGHSH, CDR2 LQKENI. The DNA for the CDR3 is TGTGCCAGCTCACGAGACTTTGGAGGGTCCGAGACCCAGTACTTC. Its protein product is CASSRDFGGSETQYF.

This clone has only one observation. The chain uses TRBV9 and TRBJ2-3, with TRBD1 identical over 10 bases. Germline V lookup: CDR1 SGDLS, CDR2 YYNGEE. The V and J ends lost 3 bases and 4 bases, in that order; junction bases with no gene match: 11. CDR3 length: 17 amino acids. For the CDR3, the DNA is TGTGCCAGCAGCGCGGAACCGACAGGGGGCGGCGCAGATACGCAGTATTTT. Residues: CASSAEPTGGGADTQYF.

The sample holds one count of this clone. The chain uses TRBV27 and TRBJ1-1; D gene ambiguous. The CDR3 sequence is 13 residues long. The V gene's germline CDR1 is MNHEY and CDR2 SMNVEV (reference sequence). V lost 8 bases, J lost 0 bases, and 10 bases lay in between. Here the CDR3 reads CASQRVLNTEAFF. The CDR3 DNA is TGTGCCAGCCAGAGGGTACTGAACACTGAAGCTTTCTTT.

This rearrangement joins TRBV4-3 to TRBJ1-2; TRBD1 aligns across 7 bases. CDR1 and CDR2 from the germline V gene are LGHNA and YSLEER. Trimming removed 1 base from V and 8 bases from J; junction bases left unmatched: 7. This CDR3 is built from 14 residues. CDR3 loop: CASSQVIQGGGYTF. CDR3 nucleotide sequence: TGCGCCAGCAGCCAAGTTATCCAGGGGGGCGGCTACACCTTC.

The chain uses TRBV6-2 or TRBV6-3 and TRBJ1-2, with 8 bases matching TRBD1. V lost 6 bases, J lost 4 bases, and 4 bases stayed unmatched. CDR1 and CDR2 (germline): MNHEY, SVGEGT. This CDR3 has 13 amino acids. The CDR3 DNA reads as TGTGCCAGCAGCGAAACAGGGGGCTATGGCTACACCTTC. It specifies CASSETGGYGYTF.

This chain uses TRBV3-1 (or the pseudogene TRBV3-2) with TRBJ2-3, with 14 bases identical to TRBD2. Trimming at V came to 4 bases and at J to 2 bases, leaving 5 bases not matched to a gene. The CDR3 length is 17 residues. CDR1 and CDR2 (germline): LGHDT, YNNKEL (reference sequence). Here the CDR3 reads CASSLGLAGGFTDTQYF. The CDR3 DNA is TGTGCCAGCAGCCTCGGACTAGCGGGAGGATTCACAGATACGCAGTATTTT.

The chain is built from TRBV4-1 and TRBJ2-6; D gene unclear. This CDR3 is 17 amino acids long. V lost 0 bases and J lost 0, with 9 bases in between. Germline V CDR1 and CDR2: MGHRA, YSYEKL. The chain's CDR3 is CASSQDPFLSGANVLTF. CDR3 coding DNA: TGCGCCAGCAGCCAAGATCCCTTTCTCTCTGGGGCCAACGTCCTGACTTTC.

This rearrangement joins TRBV28 to TRBJ1-2; 7 bases align to TRBD1. Trimming took 6 bases from V and 4 from J; bases not matched to a gene: 8. The germline gives CDR1 MDHEN, CDR2 SYDVKM. The CDR3 length is 14 residues. CDR3 loop: CASSISGQSYGYTF. The DNA for the CDR3 is TGTGCCAGCAGCATTTCGGGACAGAGCTATGGCTACACCTTC.

Many counts were recorded for this clone. The chain recombines TRBV7-2 with TRBJ2-2; no clear D. Per germline, CDR1 SGHTA and CDR2 FQGNSA. Trimming took 3 bases from V and 3 from J, leaving 8 bases between them. The CDR3 has 14 residues. The CDR3 DNA reads TGTGCCAGCAGCTTGACACTTGACACCGGGGAGCTGTTTTTT. Translated, it gives CASSLTLDTGELFF.

The rearrangement uses TRBV21-1 and TRBJ1-5; TRBD1 is the table's D call, not checked against the DNA. TRBV21-1 is noted as a pseudogene. CDR3 size: 16 residues. The CDR3 DNA is TGTGCCAGCAGCAGCCCGACAGGGGATAGCAATCAGCCCCAGCATTTT. Translated: CASSSPTGDSNQPQHF.

The chain combines TRBV5-1 with TRBJ2-1, with 16 bases lining up with TRBD2. In germline, CDR1 is SGHRS, CDR2 YFSETQ. The V segment lost 3 bases and the J segment 7 bases; nucleotides outside the gene matches: 4. The CDR3 is made up of 16 amino acids. CDR3 amino acids: CASSSGLAGGPNEQFF. For the CDR3, the DNA is TGCGCCAGCAGCTCGGGACTAGCGGGGGGGCCGAATGAGCAGTTCTTC. Using reference TRBV5-1 and TRBJ2-1 for the parts outside the CDR3, the full variable domain is KAGVTQTPRYLIKTRGQQVTLSCSPISGHRSVSWYQQTPGQGLQFLFEYFSETQRNKGNFPGRFSGRQFSNSRSEMNVSTLELGDSALYLCASSSGLAGGPNEQFFGPGTRLTVL.

In its sample, this clone was seen many times. An end of the junction does not agree with germline; a read error may underlie this. CDR3 DNA sequence: TGCGCCAGCAGTCAAGTGGAGACCGGGACACCCGAACAATCTGAAGCTTTCTTT. This translates into CASSQVETGTPEQSEAFF. The rearrangement links TRBV4-1 to TRBJ1-1; D might be TRBD1 (6 bases). Germline values: CDR1 MGHRA, CDR2 YSYEKL. The CDR3 sequence is 18 residues long.

The chain carries TRBV10-2 and TRBJ1-2; D not certain. Germline V lookup: CDR1 WSHSY, CDR2 SAAADI. V lost 6 bases, J lost 3 bases, and 8 bases lay in between. CDR3 length: 12 amino acids. CDR3 sequence reads: CASRAEDYGYTF. CDR3 DNA: TGCGCCAGCAGGGCAGAAGACTATGGCTACACCTTC.

This clone was picked up a small number of times. The chain recombines TRBV18 with TRBJ1-1; 9 bases match TRBD1. Trimming at V came to 3 bases and at J to 1 base, leaving 9 bases not matched to a gene. Germline V gives CDR1 KGHSH, CDR2 LQKENI. There are 17 residues in the CDR3. This chain's CDR3 is CASSPSGTGLGNTEAFF. CDR3 nucleotides: TGTGCCAGCTCACCCAGCGGGACAGGGTTAGGGAACACTGAAGCTTTCTTT.

This clone has a handful of counts. The rearrangement links TRBV19 to TRBJ1-3, with a tentative D call TRBD1 (6 bases). V lost 4 bases, J lost 1 base, and 8 bases lay in between. The CDR3 runs 14 residues. The germline V gene has CDR1 LNHDA and CDR2 SQIVND (reference sequence). CDR3 sequence reads: CASSTGVSGNTIYF. In DNA, the CDR3 is TGTGCCAGTAGTACAGGGGTTTCTGGAAACACCATATATTTT.

The chain carries TRBV6-1 and TRBJ1-6, with 8 bases lining up with TRBD1. The germline CDR1 and CDR2 sequences are MNHNS and SASEGT. After removal of 2 bases from V and 10 bases from J, the junction contained 4 bases not matched to a gene. The CDR3 totals 14 residues. The CDR3 loop reads CASSETGGRSPLHF. In DNA form, the CDR3 reads TGTGCCAGCAGTGAAACAGGGGGAAGGTCACCCCTCCACTTT.

This clone has at least ten counts. The chain is built from TRBV2 and TRBJ1-6; D is possibly TRBD1 (5 bases). V gave up 6 bases and J gave up 9 bases, with 18 bases separating them. Germline V CDR1 and CDR2: SNHLY, FYNNEI. The CDR3 is made up of 15 amino acids. The CDR3 nucleotides read TGTGCCAGCAGACTGACAGCCGAAGGTTCTTCACCCCTCCACTTT. Encoded protein: CASRLTAEGSSPLHF.